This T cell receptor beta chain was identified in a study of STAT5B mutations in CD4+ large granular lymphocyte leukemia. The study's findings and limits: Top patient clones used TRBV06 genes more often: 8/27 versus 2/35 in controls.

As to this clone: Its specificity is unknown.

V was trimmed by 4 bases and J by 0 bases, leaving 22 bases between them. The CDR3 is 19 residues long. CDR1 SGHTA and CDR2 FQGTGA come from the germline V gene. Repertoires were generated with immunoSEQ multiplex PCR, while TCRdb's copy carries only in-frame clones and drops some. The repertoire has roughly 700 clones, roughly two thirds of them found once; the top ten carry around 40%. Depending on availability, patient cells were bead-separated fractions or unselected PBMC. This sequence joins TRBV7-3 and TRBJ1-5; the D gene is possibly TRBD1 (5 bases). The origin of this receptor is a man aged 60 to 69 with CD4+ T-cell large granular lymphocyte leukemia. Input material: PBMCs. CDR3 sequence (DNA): TGTGCCAGCAGCTCAAGCGGGTCCCAGGGCGATTATAGCAATCAGCCCCAGCATTTT. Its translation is CASSSSGSQGDYSNQPQHF.